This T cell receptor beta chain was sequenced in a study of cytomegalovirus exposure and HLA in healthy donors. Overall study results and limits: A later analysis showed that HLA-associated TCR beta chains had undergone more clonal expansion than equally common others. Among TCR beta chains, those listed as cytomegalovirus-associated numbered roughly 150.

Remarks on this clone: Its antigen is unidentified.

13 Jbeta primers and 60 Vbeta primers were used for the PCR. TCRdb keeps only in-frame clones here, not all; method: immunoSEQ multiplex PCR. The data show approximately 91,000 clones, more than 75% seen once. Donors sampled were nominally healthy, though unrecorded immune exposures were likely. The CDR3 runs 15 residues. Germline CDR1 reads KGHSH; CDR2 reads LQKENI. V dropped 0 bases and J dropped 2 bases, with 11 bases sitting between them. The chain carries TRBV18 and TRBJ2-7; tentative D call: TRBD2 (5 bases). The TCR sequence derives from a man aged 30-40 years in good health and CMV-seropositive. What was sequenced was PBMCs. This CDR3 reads CASSPPGSSTYEQYF. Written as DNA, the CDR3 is TGTGCCAGCTCACCACCGGGGAGCAGTACCTACGAGCAGTACTTC.